A single sample gave rise to the 7 T cell receptor beta chains below, sequenced in a study of response to subunit inactivated influenza vaccine. One entry per CDR3 protein, called by TCRdb with MiXCR from the RT-PCR reads. The repertoire holds some 600,000 distinct CDR3 sequences, with 13% to 15% as singletons. This sample comprised PBMCs from blood, obtained approximately 15 days before vaccination. The origin of the receptors is a man between 45 and 60 years old who received an inactivated influenza vaccine.

This clonotype was detected a few times. The rearrangement joins TRBV27 to TRBJ1-5; TRBD1 matches at 7 bases. Unmatched junction bases numbered 12, after V lost 0 bases and J lost 4 bases. The CDR3 has 18 amino acids. Germline V gene lookup returns CDR1 MNHEY and CDR2 SMNVEV (reference sequence). The CDR3 DNA follows: TGTGCCAGCAGTTTATCCCCCGTGGTTCACAGGGGTAATCAGCCCCAGCATTTT. This encodes CASSLSPVVHRGNQPQHF.

The V and J genes are TRBV6-2 or TRBV6-3 and TRBJ2-1; 11 bases line up with TRBD2. V lost 5 bases to trimming and J lost 9 bases; unmatched junction nucleotides: 6. CDR3 length: 14 amino acids. CDR1 MNHEY and CDR2 SVGEGT come from the germline V gene. This CDR3 is CASSTSGRWVEQFF. The CDR3 bases are TGTGCCAGCAGTACTAGCGGGAGATGGGTTGAGCAGTTCTTC.

The genes are TRBV12-3 or TRBV12-4 and TRBJ2-7, with D perhaps TRBD1 (6 bases). CDR3 length equals 15 residues. Between the trimmed V and J ends, which lost 7 bases and 3 bases, there was a span of 19 bases. CDR3 sequence (DNA): TGTGCCAGCACCTTCGGAGACAGGAAGCTCTACGAGCAGTACTTC. Protein: CASTFGDRKLYEQYF.

This sequence joins TRBV4-3 and TRBJ2-3; D is possibly TRBD1 (6 bases). CDR3 size: 16 residues. V gave up 1 base and J gave up 0 bases, with 11 bases separating them. Germline loops: CDR1 LGHNA, CDR2 YSLEER. The CDR3 DNA is TGCGCCAGCAGCCAAGGAGGGGGTTCGAGCACAGATACGCAGTATTTT. This sequence encodes CASSQGGGSSTDTQYF.

Regarding this clonotype: Being one base from a much bigger clone, this may be a read error. The V and J genes are TRBV12-3 or TRBV12-4 and TRBJ2-1; D is unclear. Trimming removed 3 bases at V and 8 bases at J, with 5 bases between. The CDR3 has 11 amino acids. CDR3 in amino acids: CASSFNDEQFF. Here the CDR3 DNA reads TGTGCCAGCAGTTTCAACGATGAGCAGTTCTTC.

The chain employs TRBV12-3 or TRBV12-4 and TRBJ2-7; 7 bases align to TRBD2. The CDR3 covers 13 residues. V shed 3 bases and J 6 bases; nucleotides not matched to a gene: 5. The DNA for the CDR3 is TGTGCCAGCAGTTTGAGGCGGGAGTCCGAGCAGTACTTC. It is translated as CASSLRRESEQYF.

The rearrangement joins TRBV4-1 to TRBJ2-7, with 7 bases matching TRBD2. Germline V gene lookup returns CDR1 MGHRA and CDR2 YSYEKL. V gave up 1 base and J gave up 4 bases; unmatched junction bases: 16. The CDR3 spans 18 residues. The CDR3 nucleotides read TGCGCCAGCAGCCAAGTACACAGACTAGGGACTAAAGCATACGAGCAGTACTTC. Its protein product is CASSQVHRLGTKAYEQYF.